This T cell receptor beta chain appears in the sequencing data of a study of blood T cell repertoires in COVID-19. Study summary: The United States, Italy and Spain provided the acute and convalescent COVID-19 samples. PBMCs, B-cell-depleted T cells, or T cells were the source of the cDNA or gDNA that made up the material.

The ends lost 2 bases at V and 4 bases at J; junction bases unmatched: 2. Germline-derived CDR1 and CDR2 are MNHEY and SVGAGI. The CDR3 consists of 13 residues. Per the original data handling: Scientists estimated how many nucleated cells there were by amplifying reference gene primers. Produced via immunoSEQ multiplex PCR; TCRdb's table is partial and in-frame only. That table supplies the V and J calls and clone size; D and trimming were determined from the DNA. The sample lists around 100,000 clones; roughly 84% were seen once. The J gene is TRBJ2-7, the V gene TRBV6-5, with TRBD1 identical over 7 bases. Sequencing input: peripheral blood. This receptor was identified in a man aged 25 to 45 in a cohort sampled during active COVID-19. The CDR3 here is CASSYNRGYEQYF. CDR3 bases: TGTGCCAGCAGTTACAACAGGGGTTACGAGCAGTACTTC.